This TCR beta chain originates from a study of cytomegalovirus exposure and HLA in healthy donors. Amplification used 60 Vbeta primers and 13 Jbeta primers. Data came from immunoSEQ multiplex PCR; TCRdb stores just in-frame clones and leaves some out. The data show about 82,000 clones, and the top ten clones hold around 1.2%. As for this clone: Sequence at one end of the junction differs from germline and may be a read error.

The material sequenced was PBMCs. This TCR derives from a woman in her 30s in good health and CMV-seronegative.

CDR3 in amino acids: CASSEDSRHSYGYTF. The CDR3 DNA reads TGTGCCAGCAGCGAAGACAGCCGTCACTCCTATGGCTACACCTTC. The J gene is TRBJ1-2, the V gene TRBV2, with TRBD1 as a possible D gene (5 bases). CDR1 and CDR2 from the germline V gene are SNHLY and FYNNEI. CDR3 length equals 15 residues.